These T cell receptor beta chains were read from a single sample in a study of Ad26.COV2.S vaccination and SARS-CoV-2 variants. Profiled with immunoSEQ multiplex PCR; TCRdb holds only in-frame clones, not every one. The table shows hundreds of thousands of clones, with roughly 84% occurring only once. Sequences were derived from peripheral blood, sampled in a trial of Ad26.COV2.S vaccine versus placebo. Every receptor here comes from a person aged 18-65 years who received the Ad26.COV2.S COVID-19 vaccine or a placebo. The conserved cysteine and the conserved F or W are not part of the CDR3 here.

j_call: TRBJ2-3
v_call: TRBV15
cdr3_aa: ATSREGSSTDTQY

j_call: TRBJ1-3
v_call: TRBV9
cdr3_aa: ASQGGGNTIY

j_call: TRBJ1-2
v_call: TRBV2
cdr3_aa: ASSVEKGYGYT

j_call: TRBJ2-7
v_call: TRBV4-2
cdr3_aa: ASSQESVAGGYEQY

j_call: TRBJ2-1
v_call: TRBV5-5
cdr3_aa: ASSFQGAYEQF

j_call: TRBJ2-2
v_call: TRBV7-9
cdr3_aa: ASPPGTGNTGELF

j_call: TRBJ1-2
v_call: TRBV27
cdr3_aa: ASSGQGDYGYT

j_call: TRBJ1-2
v_call: TRBV9
cdr3_aa: ASSAGGQLITRGYT

j_call: TRBJ1-4
v_call: TRBV6-6
cdr3_aa: ASSLRTGTGEKLF

j_call: TRBJ2-1
v_call: TRBV5-1
cdr3_aa: ASSFTGPYNEQF

j_call: TRBJ2-1
v_call: TRBV7-6
cdr3_aa: ASSSTTGGGGEQF

j_call: TRBJ1-4
v_call: TRBV7-2
cdr3_aa: ASSLVGYGDEKLF